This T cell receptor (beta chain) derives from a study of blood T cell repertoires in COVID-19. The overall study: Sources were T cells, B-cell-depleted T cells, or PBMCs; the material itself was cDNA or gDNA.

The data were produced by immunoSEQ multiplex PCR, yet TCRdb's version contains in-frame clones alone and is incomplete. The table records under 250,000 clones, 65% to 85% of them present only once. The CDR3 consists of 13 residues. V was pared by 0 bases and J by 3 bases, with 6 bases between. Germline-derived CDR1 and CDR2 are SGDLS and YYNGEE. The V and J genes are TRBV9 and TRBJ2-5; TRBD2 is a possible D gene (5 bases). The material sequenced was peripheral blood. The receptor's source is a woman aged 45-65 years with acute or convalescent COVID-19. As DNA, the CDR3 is TGTGCCAGCAGCGTAGGAGCGGAAGAGACCCAGTACTTC. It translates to CASSVGAEETQYF.